This T cell receptor (beta chain) was captured by sequencing in a study of T-cell memory formation after mild COVID-19 (dated by TCRdb to the early 2020s). The study in broad terms: Most TCR sequence clusters were specific to one of the two donors. The cohort was made up of two young adult volunteers, one female and one male, who were previously healthy. In two donors, T-cell clones that expanded and contracted after mild COVID-19 were tracked by sequencing TCRalpha and TCRbeta repertoires over time. Here is what the overall study found, with its caveats: Contracting CD4+ clones were found mainly in CM and EM memory subsets, while CD8+ clones were enriched in EMRA. Only two mild cases were covered by the study, and larger cohorts that include severe cases with pre-infection samples were considered necessary. Some responding clones were detected in pre-infection memory, which suggested that pre-existing cross-reactive memory T cells had joined the SARS-CoV-2 response. From day 15 to 85, contracting clones showed balanced CD4/CD8 phenotypes, whereas a second wave of clones that expanded from day 15 to 37 leaned towards CD4+. SARS-CoV-2 specificity of the second-wave clones peaking on day 37 was not confirmed.

This clonotype showed up just a few times. Its binding antigen is unknown. No much larger clonotype is one base removed from it; base qualities were not supplied. TCRdb lists the instrument as Illumina NovaSeq 6000. cDNA libraries for TCRalpha and TCRbeta were prepared by 5'RACE using constant-segment primers, with sample barcodes and unique molecular identifiers added. RNA was extracted from every sample with Trizol reagent. Library amplification was performed in two PCR steps, and a second sample barcode and Illumina TruSeq adapters were introduced in the second step. Libraries were sequenced on an Illumina NovaSeq with 2 x 150 bp paired-end reads. The authors' analysis ran thus. Reads were demultiplexed and collapsed into UMI-guided consensus sequences with migec v1.2.7. Using mixcr v2.1.11, UMI consensuses were aligned to TRA and TRB V and J templates and then assembled into clonotypes. Expanded or contracted clonotypes were those called significant by both edgeR and NoisET, with noise models trained on biological replicates. edgeR calls used a false discovery rate-adjusted p below 0.01 and a log2 fold-change threshold of 1. As an exploratory analysis of dynamics, PCA with hierarchical clustering was applied to max-normalized trajectories of the 1000 most abundant clonotypes. The CD4 or CD8 phenotype of responding clones was assigned using the separately sequenced CD4+ and CD8+ repertoires. TCRdb passed the public sequencing reads through fastp at Q25 and MiXCR, retaining productive beta sequences. A single entry per CDR3 protein holds the most common genes and DNA from its merged rows. The V and J calls here are based on TCRdb, not the publication. For this sample the table gives 280,000 or so distinct CDR3 sequences, of which 7% to 10% were detected only once. Jointly, the top ten make up under 25% of the sample.

The CDR3 contains 14 residues, cysteine and phenylalanine counted. Just CDR3 DNA is preserved here, 42 bases in frame from base 1. CDR1 and CDR2 were assigned from the germline V gene as MGHRA and YSYEKL. Between the V and J ends, shortened by 0 bases and 9 bases respectively, the junction contains 14 bases. Ficoll-Paque density gradient centrifugation was used to isolate PBMCs. The TCR comes from a man in his late teens or twenties who had mild COVID-19 (a few samples of this study predate the infection). The sample titles of this study are shuffled in the database, so cell type and time point are left out; the donor was told from shared clones. Input material: PBMCs or a T cell subset sorted from them (not recorded which). The chain couples TRBV4-1 to TRBJ1-1; perhaps TRBD1 is the D gene, with 5 bases matching. In nucleotide form, the sequence is TGCGCCAGCAGCCAAGAAGGGGCATTCTCTCAAGCTTTCTTT. This encodes CASSQEGAFSQAFF.